Below, 21 T cell receptor beta chains from the same sample are listed, as sequenced in a study of T cells expressing NK-cell markers. After re-calling the 5' RACE reads, TCRdb lists one entry per CDR3 protein, DNA absent. The sample spans 200,000 to 300,000 distinct CDR3 sequences; the ten largest clones claim roughly 4.2%. The specimen sequenced was blood T cells: a sorted CD56 or NKG2C T cell subset, CD4+ or CD8+ T cells, or bulk PBMC T cells (not recorded which). These receptors came from a woman aged 18-70 years in good health.

V usage is TRBV12-3 or TRBV12-4 and J usage is TRBJ2-3; TCRdb lists TRBD2, though no DNA is available to test this call. The CDR3 sequence is 13 residues long. The CDR3 here is CASSFEGLDTQYF.

The chain recombines TRBV29-1 with TRBJ2-3. The length of the CDR3 is 12 residues. CDR1 is SQVTM, CDR2 ANQGSEA, per germline. The chain's CDR3 is CSVESGTDTQYF.

V gene TRBV15 combines with J gene TRBJ2-2; TCRdb gives TRBD1 as the D gene, but with no DNA this cannot be confirmed. Germline V lookup: CDR1 LNHNV, CDR2 YYDKDF (reference sequence). CDR3 length equals 16 residues. The CDR3 protein is CATSRYRGLNTGELFF. Full variable domain (rest looked up from reference TRBV15 and TRBJ2-2): DAMVIQNPRYQVTQFGKPVTLSCSQTLNHNVMYWYQQKSSQAPKLLFHYYDKDFNNEADTPDNFQSRRPNTSFCFLDIRSPGLGDTAMYLCATSRYRGLNTGELFFGEGSRLTVL.

CDR3 protein: CASSPMDRGSYEQYF. V gene TRBV18 combines with J gene TRBJ2-7. The CDR3 contains 15 residues. CDR1 and CDR2 (germline): KGHSH, LQKENI.

The chain joins TRBV18 to TRBJ1-6. The V gene's germline CDR1 is KGHSH and CDR2 LQKENI. This CDR3 spans 12 amino acids. CDR3 amino acids: CASSDTNSPLHF.

The chain combines TRBV5-1 with TRBJ2-5; TCRdb picks TRBD1, but there is no DNA to check that call. This CDR3 is built from 15 residues. Per the germline V gene, CDR1 is SGHRS and CDR2 is YFSETQ. The CDR3 protein is CASSPSPTGKETQYF.

The chain uses TRBV7-9 and TRBJ1-1. Germline V lookup: CDR1 SEHNR, CDR2 FQNEAQ (reference sequence). The CDR3 runs 13 residues. The chain's CDR3 is CASSKEAYTEAFF.

The V and J genes are TRBV7-9 and TRBJ2-5. The germline CDR1 and CDR2 sequences are SEHNR and FQNEAQ (reference sequence). The CDR3 consists of 14 residues. CDR3 loop: CASSLRLNQETQYF.

The chain uses TRBV5-1 and TRBJ2-3; no DNA is available, so the TRBD2 call from TCRdb remains unchecked. The CDR3 extends over 14 amino acids. The germline V gene encodes CDR1 SGHRS and CDR2 YFSETQ. The CDR3 sequence is CASSPGLSSDTQYF.

The chain employs TRBV4-3 and TRBJ2-1; TCRdb outputs TRBD1, but without DNA this stays unchecked. The length of the CDR3 is 17 residues. Germline CDR1 reads LGHNA; CDR2 reads YSLEER. The CDR3: CASSPFLERGPANEQFF.

The gene calls are TRBV18 and TRBJ1-2; the D gene TCRdb calls, TRBD1, cannot be checked with no DNA. This CDR3 is built from 16 residues. The germline gives CDR1 KGHSH, CDR2 LQKENI. The chain's CDR3 is CASSPQRGTANYGYTF.

This rearrangement joins TRBV28 to TRBJ1-1; TCRdb lists TRBD1, though no DNA is available to test this call. Germline V gene lookup returns CDR1 MDHEN and CDR2 SYDVKM. The CDR3 spans 13 residues. The CDR3 region is CASSLQGRTEAFF.

The V gene is TRBV5-1, the J gene TRBJ1-2; the D call from TCRdb, TRBD1, cannot be confirmed without DNA. Germline CDR1 SGHRS, CDR2 YFSETQ. The CDR3 extends over 15 amino acids. CDR3 sequence: CASSPLTGKTYGYTF.

This chain uses TRBV12-3 or TRBV12-4 with TRBJ2-1; TCRdb proposes TRBD1, but this gene call is untestable without DNA. This CDR3 has 14 amino acids. The CDR3 loop is CASLSLGGSNEQFF.

The chain is built from TRBV9 and TRBJ2-1; the D call of TRBD1 rests on TCRdb alone, since no DNA is present to check it. The CDR3 length is 15 residues. The germline gives CDR1 SGDLS, CDR2 YYNGEE. The CDR3 loop reads CASTRGGDAGYEQFF.

The chain is built from TRBV20-1 and TRBJ1-3. CDR1 is DFQATT, CDR2 SNEGSKA, per germline (reference sequence). The CDR3 is 14 amino acids. CDR3 protein: CSARGLYSGNTIYF.

The chain employs TRBV6-2 or TRBV6-3 and TRBJ1-5; no DNA is available, so the TRBD1 call from TCRdb remains unchecked. Germline lookup yields CDR1 MNHEY and CDR2 SVGEGT. The CDR3 contains 13 residues. CDR3 in amino acids: CASGGGSNQPQHF.

V is TRBV7-9 and J is TRBJ1-5. The CDR3 spans 14 residues. The germline V gene encodes CDR1 SEHNR and CDR2 FQNEAQ (reference sequence). The CDR3 spells CASTLGIGNQPQHF.

The chain uses TRBV7-8 and TRBJ1-2. The V gene's germline CDR1 is SGHVS and CDR2 FQNEAQ. The CDR3 contains 13 residues. This CDR3 reads CASSEAVTYGYTF.

The chain links TRBV7-8 to TRBJ2-7. This CDR3 spans 15 amino acids. The V gene's germline CDR1 is SGHVS and CDR2 FQNEAQ. CDR3 region: CASSLVIDGNYEQYF.

The chain links TRBV7-9 to TRBJ2-3. Germline CDR1 and CDR2: SEHNR and FQNEAQ (reference sequence). This CDR3 comprises 14 residues. This chain's CDR3 is CASSFGGGADTQYF.